The TCR beta chain described here comes from a study of CXCR3-negative and CXCR3-positive naive CD8 T cells. Carrying UMI labels, the TRB cDNA libraries were prepared through 5' RACE. TCRdb processed the 5' RACE reads again and assigns one entry to each CDR3 protein, with no DNA. The repertoire table contains tens of thousands of distinct CDR3 sequences. The receptor was isolated from a human donor in good health. Some clones in this sample may be carry-over from other donors' samples. The sample taken for sequencing was naive CXCR3- CD8+ T cells from blood. Specified subset: CD45RO-CCR7+CD27+CD95- naive CD8+ T cells lacking CXCR3 (TNR3-).

CDR3 protein: CSVSTGYGQYF. The chain is built from TRBV29-1 and TRBJ2-7; without DNA, the TCRdb call of TRBD1 cannot be checked. The germline CDR1 and CDR2 sequences are SQVTM and ANQGSEA. The CDR3 runs 11 residues.